These 17 T cell receptor beta chains were sequenced from one sample in a study of blood T cell repertoires in COVID-19. Sequencing used immunoSEQ multiplex PCR; TCRdb keeps in-frame clones, though not all of them. The sample has 160,000 or so clones, approximately 80% seen once. Material: peripheral blood. The receptors were sampled from a human donor in a cohort sampled during active COVID-19.

This clone was detected once. This chain links TRBV3-1 (or the pseudogene TRBV3-2) with TRBJ2-7, with TRBD2 matching over 12 bases. Germline V lookup: CDR1 LGHDT, CDR2 YNNKEL (reference sequence). Trimming at V came to 4 bases and at J to 2 bases, leaving 9 bases not matched to a gene. This CDR3 region has 17 residues. The CDR3 region is CASSLNPGLAGPYEQYF. CDR3 in DNA: TGTGCCAGCAGCCTTAATCCGGGACTAGCGGGCCCCTACGAGCAGTACTTC.

The V call is TRBV10-1, the J call TRBJ2-1; possibly TRBD2 for D (7 bases). The V and J ends lost 2 bases and 5 bases respectively, with 19 bases between them. Germline V gene data show CDR1 as WNHNN and CDR2 as SYGVQD (reference sequence). The CDR3 totals 17 residues. In nucleotides, the CDR3 is TGCGCCAGCAGTGAGCCCTCGGAGGGGGGGCCGGACAATGAGCAGTTCTTC. Its translation: CASSEPSEGGPDNEQFF.

The rearrangement links TRBV9 to TRBJ2-1; D might be TRBD2 (5 bases). Between the trimmed V and J ends, which lost 0 bases and 6 bases, there was a span of 16 bases. This CDR3 spans 16 amino acids. Looked up from germline, CDR1 is SGDLS and CDR2 is YYNGEE. CDR3 protein: CASSVVAGVGGNEQFF. In nucleotides, the CDR3 is TGTGCCAGCAGCGTAGTGGCGGGCGTTGGAGGCAATGAGCAGTTCTTC.

The chain has TRBV3-1 (or the pseudogene TRBV3-2) and TRBJ1-5, with 10 bases identical to TRBD1. The CDR3 spans 15 residues. Germline CDR1 LGHDT, CDR2 YNNKEL (reference sequence). The V segment lost 4 bases and the J segment 3 bases; nucleotides outside the gene matches: 3. CDR3 coding DNA: TGTGCCAGCAGCCTAGGGACAGGGGACAATCAGCCCCAGCATTTT. This sequence encodes CASSLGTGDNQPQHF.

The chain is built from TRBV9 and TRBJ2-7, with a weak D call TRBD1 (6 bases). V dropped 0 bases and J dropped 2 bases, with 9 bases sitting between them. The V gene's germline CDR1 is SGDLS and CDR2 YYNGEE. The CDR3 is 14 residues long. The CDR3 sequence is CASSVDGTTYEQYF. Written as DNA, the CDR3 is TGTGCCAGCAGCGTAGATGGGACAACCTACGAGCAGTACTTC.

V gene TRBV19 combines with J gene TRBJ2-4; 8 bases agree with TRBD2. The V gene end was trimmed by 1 base and the J gene end by 7 bases; junction bases not matched to a gene: 3. Germline assignment: CDR1 LNHDA and CDR2 SQIVND (reference sequence). The CDR3 length is 14 residues. Here the CDR3 reads CASSIATGGNIQYF. As DNA, the CDR3 is TGTGCCAGTAGTATAGCGACGGGAGGGAACATTCAGTACTTC. Based on the CDR3 plus reference TRBV19 and TRBJ2-4, the full variable domain is DGGITQSPKYLFRKEGQNVTLSCEQNLNHDAMYWYRQDPGQGLRLIYYSQIVNDFQKGDIAEGYSVSREKKESFPLTVTSAQKNPTAFYLCASSIATGGNIQYFGAGTRLSVL.

This clone showed up just once. V and J are TRBV28 and TRBJ2-7; TRBD2 matches at 10 bases. The CDR3 has 14 amino acids. Germline trimming cut 7 bases from V and 6 bases from J; bases unmatched to any gene: 9. Germline-derived CDR1 and CDR2 are MDHEN and SYDVKM. CDR3: CASTLPGTSAEQYF. DNA of the CDR3: TGTGCCAGCACCCTACCCGGGACTAGCGCCGAGCAGTACTTC.

The chain couples TRBV2 to TRBJ2-5, with D possibly being TRBD2 (6 bases). V was cut by 6 bases and J by 7 bases, with 18 bases left in between. Germline loops: CDR1 SNHLY, CDR2 FYNNEI. CDR3 size: 14 residues. CDR3 sequence: CASSFGGTFGTQYF. CDR3 in DNA: TGTGCCAGCAGCTTCGGAGGGACGTTCGGGACCCAGTACTTC.

The rearrangement joins TRBV5-4 to TRBJ1-3, with 7 bases lining up with TRBD1. This CDR3 has 15 amino acids. CDR1 is SGHNT, CDR2 YYREEE, per germline (reference sequence). Trimming removed 1 base from V and 5 bases from J; junction bases left unmatched: 6. The CDR3 is CASSLTGVGRNTIYF. The CDR3 nucleotides are TGTGCCAGCAGCTTGACAGGGGTCGGCAGAAACACCATATATTTT. Using reference TRBV5-4 and TRBJ1-3 for the parts outside the CDR3, the full variable domain is ETGVTQSPTHLIKTRGQQVTLRCSSQSGHNTVSWYQQALGQGPQFIFQYYREEENGRGNFPPRFSGLQFPNYSSELNVNALELDDSALYLCASSLTGVGRNTIYFGEGSWLTVV.

The chain joins TRBV24-1 to TRBJ2-3, with 8 nucleotides matching TRBD2. The CDR3 runs 16 residues. Germline values: CDR1 KGHDR, CDR2 SFDVKD. Unmatched junction bases numbered 15, after V lost 7 bases and J lost 7 bases. Here the CDR3 DNA reads TGTGCCACCAGCGATGAGGGGAGCGGGGGCCGCCATACGCAGTATTTT. This sequence encodes CATSDEGSGGRHTQYF.

CDR3 DNA: TGTGCCAGCAGTCCTCAGGGGGCAGGAAATCAGCCCCAGCATTTT. This encodes CASSPQGAGNQPQHF. The J gene is TRBJ1-5, the V gene TRBV6-5; 8 bases map to TRBD1. The junction had 7 bases not matched to a gene; V was cut back by 5 bases and J by 4 bases. The CDR3 spans 15 residues. The germline V gene encodes CDR1 MNHEY and CDR2 SVGAGI.

The chain links TRBV6-6 to TRBJ2-5; unclear D gene. Between the trimmed V and J ends, which lost 0 bases and 3 bases, there was a span of 14 bases. Germline V gene sequence: CDR1 MNHNY, CDR2 SVGAGI (reference sequence). This CDR3 comprises 16 residues. Written as DNA, the CDR3 is TGTGCCAGCAGTTACTCATGGGCGCCGGCAGAAGAGACCCAGTACTTC. Translating it yields CASSYSWAPAEETQYF.

The chain uses TRBV24-1 and TRBJ1-5, with 7 bases identical to TRBD1. This CDR3 has 14 residues. In germline, CDR1 is KGHDR, CDR2 SFDVKD. Trimming at V came to 6 bases and at J to 3 bases, leaving 4 bases not matched to a gene. The CDR3 here is CATSRTGDNQPQHF. The CDR3 nucleotides read TGTGCCACCAGTAGGACAGGCGACAATCAGCCCCAGCATTTT.

J is TRBJ2-3 and V is TRBV21-1; the DNA was not compared with TRBD2, the D call given in the table. TRBV21-1 is classified as a pseudogene. The length of the CDR3 is 18 residues. The chain's CDR3 is CASSKLGYGGTSTDTQYF. CDR3 sequence (DNA): TGTGCCAGCAGCAAATTGGGTTACGGCGGAACTAGCACAGATACGCAGTATTTT.

The CDR3 DNA follows: TGTGCCAGCAGTTACGGTAGGGAGAACGAGCAGTACTTC. Translated, it gives CASSYGRENEQYF. The rearrangement joins TRBV6-2 or TRBV6-3 to TRBJ2-7; possible D gene TRBD2, 5 bases. With 2 bases removed from V and 5 bases from J, the gap between germline ends came to 10 bases. This CDR3 is built from 13 residues. Germline assignment: CDR1 MNHEY and CDR2 SVGEGT.

This chain links TRBV3-1 (or the pseudogene TRBV3-2) with TRBJ2-3, with 7 bases matching TRBD2. The CDR3 covers 16 residues. J was trimmed by 0 bases and V by 4 bases; bases with no gene match: 7. Per germline, CDR1 LGHDT and CDR2 YNNKEL (reference sequence). In nucleotides, the CDR3 is TGTGCCAGCAGCCCCTATAGCGGGTCTAGCACAGATACGCAGTATTTT. This sequence encodes CASSPYSGSSTDTQYF.

The table lists this clone with a count of one. The chain employs TRBV5-1 and TRBJ2-5, with D possibly TRBD2 on 6 matching bases. Looked up from germline, CDR1 is SGHRS and CDR2 is YFSETQ. V was clipped by 4 bases and J by 2 bases, with 15 bases between them. The CDR3 has 15 residues. In DNA, the CDR3 is TGCGCCAGCAGCCCCGGAGGAGGGAAACAAGAGACCCAGTACTTC. It translates to CASSPGGGKQETQYF.